These 32 T cell receptor beta chains share one sample of origin, sequenced in a study of blood T cells in healthy people across ages. Primed by a sample-barcoded 5' primer and a J-beta primer mix, a second PCR proceeded for about 7 to 11 cycles. TCRdb redid the calling of the 5' RACE reads with MiXCR, one entry per CDR3 protein. This table has 950,000 to 1,200,000 distinct CDR3 sequences, more than 30% appearing once. The source material was blood. Source of these receptors: a man aged 18 to 29 in good health.

This clonotype was seen many times. The V and J genes are TRBV20-1 and TRBJ1-5; TRBD1 matches at 8 bases. This CDR3 region has 17 residues. Germline values: CDR1 DFQATT, CDR2 SNEGSKA (reference sequence). V dropped 2 bases and J dropped 0; count of bases not matched to a gene: 9. CDR3 amino acids: CSARPGTGRYSNQPQHF. The CDR3 bases are TGCAGTGCTAGACCCGGGACAGGAAGATATAGCAATCAGCCCCAGCATTTT.

The chain has TRBV27 and TRBJ1-5, with TRBD1 matching 9 bases. The V gene end was trimmed by 2 bases and the J gene end by 6 bases; junction bases not matched to a gene: 5. The CDR3 loop spans 15 amino acids. CDR1 and CDR2 (germline): MNHEY, SMNVEV (reference sequence). The CDR3 sequence: CASSLTGGYSQPQHF. In DNA, the CDR3 is TGTGCCAGCAGTTTAACAGGGGGCTACAGTCAGCCCCAGCATTTT.

This clonotype was detected ten times or more. CDR3 protein: CASSQGEGANEKLFF. CDR3 DNA: TGTGCCAGCAGCCAAGGCGAGGGAGCTAATGAAAAACTGTTTTTT. This chain uses TRBV4-2 with TRBJ1-4; D is uncertain. The CDR3 is 15 amino acids. Trimming shortened V by 1 base and J by 3 bases, and 9 bases separated the two germline ends. The germline CDR1 and CDR2 sequences are LGHNA and YNFKEQ.

The chain uses TRBV28 and TRBJ1-4, with D unclear. The CDR3 length is 14 residues. The V end lost 2 bases, the J end lost 8 bases, and 12 bases lay between the germline ends. Germline CDR1 MDHEN, CDR2 SYDVKM. The CDR3 coding sequence is TGTGCCAGCAGTTTAGACGGGGAGGAAGAAAAACTGTTTTTT. It yields the protein CASSLDGEEEKLFF.

With regard to this clonotype: A much larger clone differs by one base, so this may be a read error. This chain's CDR3 is CAISGAQKETQYF. The CDR3 nucleotides are TGTGCCATCAGCGGAGCGCAGAAAGAGACCCAGTACTTC. The chain couples TRBV10-3 to TRBJ2-5; the D is unclear. This CDR3 is built from 13 residues. Germline CDR1 is ENHRY and CDR2 is SYGVKD. The V and J ends lost 6 bases and 3 bases respectively, with 11 bases between them.

This clonotype was counted a few times. The rearrangement joins TRBV20-1 to TRBJ2-3; the D is unclear. Germline CDR1 reads DFQATT; CDR2 reads SNEGSKA (reference sequence). The CDR3 runs 12 residues. V lost 6 bases and J 2 bases, leaving 9 bases between the germline ends. Written as DNA, the CDR3 is TGCAGTGCCCAAAGTCCCACAGATACGCAGTATTTT. Translating it yields CSAQSPTDTQYF.

This chain connects TRBV20-1 to TRBJ1-1; D unresolved. The CDR3 sequence is 14 residues long. Germline values: CDR1 DFQATT, CDR2 SNEGSKA (reference sequence). V was clipped by 1 base and J by 3 bases, with 12 bases between them. This chain's CDR3 is CSARVPVGDTEAFF. The CDR3, as DNA: TGCAGTGCTAGAGTTCCAGTTGGGGACACTGAAGCTTTCTTT.

J is TRBJ1-2 and V is TRBV10-3; 10 nucleotides align to TRBD1. The V segment lost 10 bases and the J segment 2 bases; nucleotides outside the gene matches: 10. CDR3 length equals 15 residues. Germline CDR1 ENHRY, CDR2 SYGVKD. The CDR3 sequence is CATGGTGALNYGYTF. CDR3 nucleotide sequence: TGTGCCACAGGAGGGACAGGGGCTTTAAACTATGGCTACACCTTC.

A few counts support this clonotype. The gene calls are TRBV27 and TRBJ1-1; D not resolved. The germline gives CDR1 MNHEY, CDR2 SMNVEV (reference sequence). CDR3 length: 13 amino acids. V was cut by 8 bases and J by 1 base, with 11 bases left in between. The CDR3 is CASGWQPNTEAFF. The CDR3 nucleotides read TGTGCCAGCGGTTGGCAGCCGAACACTGAAGCTTTCTTT.

The chain employs TRBV4-1 and TRBJ1-4; D is perhaps TRBD1 (5 bases). The CDR3 sequence is 16 residues long. With 2 bases removed from V and 8 bases from J, the gap between germline ends came to 18 bases. Germline values: CDR1 MGHRA, CDR2 YSYEKL. The CDR3 loop reads CASSQRGRAREEKLFF. DNA of the CDR3: TGCGCCAGCAGCCAAAGAGGCAGGGCACGGGAAGAAAAACTGTTTTTT.

This clonotype has more than one count but fewer than ten. V and J are TRBV4-3 and TRBJ1-2; maybe TRBD1 (6 bases). This CDR3 has 16 residues. CDR1 and CDR2 from the germline V gene are LGHNA and YSLEER. V was pared by 1 base and J by 8 bases, with 20 bases between. The CDR3 region has the DNA TGCGCCAGCAGCCAAGGACAGGACTCTATTTTCGGCGGCTACACCTTC. This gives the protein CASSQGQDSIFGGYTF.

Many counts were recorded for this clonotype. CDR3 nucleotide sequence: TGTGCCAGCAGCACTCATAGCGGGGGGGCATTCGAGCAGTACTTC. Translated, it gives CASSTHSGGAFEQYF. The J gene is TRBJ2-7, the V gene TRBV9, with TRBD2 identical over 11 bases. The germline gives CDR1 SGDLS, CDR2 YYNGEE. The CDR3 length is 15 residues. Germline trimming cut 4 bases from V and 6 bases from J; bases unmatched to any gene: 9.

This chain joins TRBV20-1 and TRBJ1-5, with D possibly TRBD1 on 5 matching bases. CDR1 is DFQATT, CDR2 SNEGSKA, per germline (reference sequence). The CDR3 is 15 residues long. The V end lost 3 bases, the J end lost 2 bases, and 14 bases lay between the germline ends. The CDR3 DNA reads TGCAGTGCTAGTGAGGGCCGGGGACGCAATCAGCCCCAGCATTTT. Translated, it gives CSASEGRGRNQPQHF.

The genes are TRBV6-2 or TRBV6-3 and TRBJ1-2, with no clear D. The CDR3 is 14 amino acids. Deletions cut 3 bases from V and 4 bases from J, with 12 bases between. CDR1 and CDR2 from the germline V gene are MNHEY and SVGEGT. The DNA of the CDR3 is TGTGCCAGCAGTTATTGGAGGGAGACCTATGGCTACACCTTC. It encodes CASSYWRETYGYTF.

The chain is built from TRBV7-2 and TRBJ2-3; TRBD2 agrees at 14 bases. The CDR3 is made up of 16 amino acids. Germline V gene sequence: CDR1 SGHTA, CDR2 FQGNSA. V was pared by 5 bases and J by 8 bases, with 9 bases of the junction left unmatched. CDR3: CASSLTIGTSGGTQYF. In DNA, the CDR3 is TGTGCCAGCAGCCTGACCATTGGGACTAGCGGGGGTACGCAGTATTTT. The variable domain in full, completed from reference TRBV7-2 and TRBJ2-3, reads GAGVSQSPSNKVTEKGKDVELRCDPISGHTALYWYRQSLGQGLEFLIYFQGNSAPDKSGLPSDRFSAERTGGSVSTLTIQRTQQEDSAVYLCASSLTIGTSGGTQYFGPGTRLTVL.

This clonotype has a handful of counts. This chain uses TRBV6-6 with TRBJ2-1, with D tentatively TRBD2 (7 bases). Trimming took off 4 bases at V and 4 bases at J, with 17 bases between the two ends. The germline gives CDR1 MNHNY, CDR2 SVGAGI (reference sequence). The CDR3 sequence is 16 residues long. The CDR3 region has the DNA TGTGCCAGCAGTTCCATAGGGGGGGCTGCATACAATGAGCAGTTCTTC. As protein: CASSSIGGAAYNEQFF.

The table lists this clonotype with a few counts. The chain couples TRBV4-3 to TRBJ2-1; TRBD1 agrees at 8 bases. Germline CDR1 and CDR2: LGHNA and YSLEER. The CDR3 sequence is 17 residues long. The V segment lost 3 bases and the J segment 10 bases; nucleotides outside the gene matches: 17. Here the CDR3 DNA reads TGCGCCAGCAGCCAGTCCATACGTGGACAGGGTTTTAGCGAGCAGTTCTTC. It yields the protein CASSQSIRGQGFSEQFF.

V is TRBV4-2 and J is TRBJ1-1, with 7 bases matching TRBD1. Germline V gives CDR1 LGHNA, CDR2 YNFKEQ. The length of the CDR3 is 17 residues. Germline trimming cut 1 base from V and 0 bases from J; bases unmatched to any gene: 8. The CDR3 reads CASSQVRQGVMNTEAFF. CDR3 sequence (DNA): TGTGCCAGCAGCCAAGTTAGGCAGGGGGTTATGAACACTGAAGCTTTCTTT.

The chain is built from TRBV20-1 and TRBJ2-7; weak D call: TRBD1 (6 bases). Trimming pared 4 bases from V and 2 bases from J, leaving 12 bases between. The CDR3 has 13 residues. Per germline, CDR1 DFQATT and CDR2 SNEGSKA (reference sequence). CDR3 in amino acids: CSATETGTYEQYF. The CDR3 bases are TGCAGTGCTACTGAGACAGGTACCTACGAGCAGTACTTC.

The V and J genes are TRBV14 and TRBJ2-3; D is unresolved. V was trimmed by 1 base and J by 3 bases, leaving 8 bases between them. This CDR3 comprises 14 residues. Germline V CDR1 and CDR2: SGHDN, FVKESK. For the CDR3, the DNA is TGTGCCAGCAGCCAAGGTGTGACGACAGATACGCAGTATTTT. Translated, it gives CASSQGVTTDTQYF.

The CDR3 reads CASSSGQGASVDTQYF. In DNA form, the CDR3 reads TGTGCCAGCAGCTCCGGACAGGGGGCGAGTGTGGATACGCAGTATTTT. This sequence joins TRBV11-2 and TRBJ2-3; the match to TRBD1 covers 11 bases. Per the germline V gene, CDR1 is SGHAT and CDR2 is FQNNGV. This CDR3 region has 16 residues. After removal of 4 bases from V and 6 bases from J, the junction contained 9 bases not matched to a gene. Using reference TRBV11-2 and TRBJ2-3 for the parts outside the CDR3, the full variable domain is EAGVAQSPRYKIIEKRQSVAFWCNPISGHATLYWYQQILGQGPKLLIQFQNNGVVDDSQLPKDRFSAERLKGVDSTLKIQPAKLEDSAVYLCASSSGQGASVDTQYFGPGTRLTVL.

J is TRBJ2-1 and V is TRBV20-1; D remains unclear. TRBJ2-7 matches the DNA end more closely, so the J call is doubtful. The CDR3 has 15 residues. Looked up from germline, CDR1 is DFQATT and CDR2 is SNEGSKA (reference sequence). The CDR3 DNA sequence: TGCAGTGCTAGAGAGTTTGAGAGCTCCTACAATGAGCAGTACTTC. As protein: CSAREFESSYNEQYF.

The CDR3 DNA reads as TGTGCCAGCAGCCAAGTCCCATACGAGCAGTTCTTC. Translation gives CASSQVPYEQFF. The genes are TRBV3-1 and TRBJ2-1; no reliable D call. V lost 1 base and J 10 bases, leaving 8 bases between the germline ends. CDR1 and CDR2 from the germline V gene are LGHDT and YNNKEL (reference sequence). The CDR3 consists of 12 residues.

This clonotype has a count of ten or more. The chain joins TRBV5-1 to TRBJ1-2; TRBD1 aligns across 7 bases. This CDR3 spans 17 amino acids. Germline V CDR1 and CDR2: SGHRS, YFSETQ. V lost 2 bases to trimming and J lost 3 bases; unmatched junction nucleotides: 13. CDR3 sequence: CASSFLFNAGTDYGYTF. The CDR3 DNA reads as TGCGCCAGCAGCTTTCTTTTTAACGCCGGGACAGACTATGGCTACACCTTC.

The V and J genes are TRBV7-3 and TRBJ2-3; 9 nucleotides line up with TRBD1. The V gene's germline CDR1 is SGHTA and CDR2 FQGTGA. CDR3 length: 15 amino acids. V shed 2 bases, J shed 4 bases, and the junction held 4 bases outside the gene matches. CDR3 DNA: TGTGCCAGCAGCTTATCAGGACAGGGGTCAGATACGCAGTATTTT. Translation gives CASSLSGQGSDTQYF. The complete variable domain, with remaining parts taken from reference TRBV7-3 and TRBJ2-3, reads GAGVSQTPSNKVTEKGKYVELRCDPISGHTALYWYRQSLGQGPEFLIYFQGTGAADDSGLPNDRFFAVRPEGSVSTLKIQRTERGDSAVYLCASSLSGQGSDTQYFGPGTRLTVL.

This clonotype occurred a few times. The genes are TRBV7-2 and TRBJ1-2; D is perhaps TRBD1 (5 bases). CDR1 and CDR2 from the germline V gene are SGHTA and FQGNSA. This CDR3 comprises 14 residues. V shed 5 bases and J shed 0 bases, with 10 bases lying between them. CDR3: CASSKRTTNYGYTF. In DNA form, the CDR3 reads TGTGCCAGCAGCAAGCGGACAACTAACTATGGCTACACCTTC. The full variable domain, its missing parts supplied by reference TRBV7-2 and TRBJ1-2, is GAGVSQSPSNKVTEKGKDVELRCDPISGHTALYWYRQSLGQGLEFLIYFQGNSAPDKSGLPSDRFSAERTGGSVSTLTIQRTQQEDSAVYLCASSKRTTNYGYTFGSGTRLTVV.

The chain uses TRBV20-1 and TRBJ2-5; TRBD1 might be the D (5 bases). Trimming cost V 6 bases and J 5 bases, with 22 bases left between them. This CDR3 is built from 15 residues. Per the germline V gene, CDR1 is DFQATT and CDR2 is SNEGSKA (reference sequence). The CDR3 nucleotides are TGCAGTGCCGCACCGTTACACTTAAACAGGGAGACCCAGTACTTC. This codes for CSAAPLHLNRETQYF.

This clonotype appeared a few times. The V call is TRBV6-2 or TRBV6-3, the J call TRBJ2-3; possible D gene TRBD2, 5 bases. CDR1 MNHEY and CDR2 SVGEGT come from the germline V gene. Trimming left V 8 bases short and J 4 bases short, with 16 bases between. The CDR3 spans 14 residues. In nucleotides, the CDR3 is TGTGCCAGCGCCTTCCGCCGGGGAGCAGATACGCAGTATTTT. It translates to CASAFRRGADTQYF.

This clonotype occurred a few times. The rearrangement joins TRBV3-1 to TRBJ1-2; D gene unclear. Germline V CDR1 and CDR2: LGHDT, YNNKEL (reference sequence). The length of the CDR3 is 14 residues. V was trimmed by 4 bases and J by 3 bases, leaving 12 bases between them. CDR3 DNA sequence: TGTGCCAGCAGCCCGACGGACGGATACTATGGCTACACCTTC. Protein product: CASSPTDGYYGYTF.

This clonotype was counted many times. The chain combines TRBV20-1 with TRBJ2-1; 7 nucleotides align to TRBD1. After removal of 4 bases from V and 6 bases from J, the junction contained 6 bases not matched to a gene. This CDR3 has 13 amino acids. Germline V gives CDR1 DFQATT, CDR2 SNEGSKA (reference sequence). CDR3 amino acids: CSATDRVGNEQFF. The CDR3 DNA reads TGCAGTGCTACCGACAGGGTGGGCAATGAGCAGTTCTTC.

The rearrangement uses TRBV6-6 and TRBJ1-1; D is unclear. CDR1 is MNHNY and CDR2 is SVGAGI in the germline V gene (reference sequence). The V end lost 5 bases, the J end lost 9 bases, and 10 bases lay between the germline ends. The CDR3 totals 11 residues. The CDR3 sequence is CASSITGQAFF. In DNA form, the CDR3 reads TGTGCCAGCAGTATTACCGGACAAGCTTTCTTT.

The chain couples TRBV5-5 to TRBJ1-4; D unresolved. V was clipped by 2 bases and J by 6 bases, with 14 bases between them. Germline CDR1 SGHKS, CDR2 YYEKEE (reference sequence). CDR3 size: 15 residues. The CDR3 nucleotides are TGTGCCAGCAGCTTATGGGATTACCGGGATGAAAAACTGTTTTTT. Its translation is CASSLWDYRDEKLFF.